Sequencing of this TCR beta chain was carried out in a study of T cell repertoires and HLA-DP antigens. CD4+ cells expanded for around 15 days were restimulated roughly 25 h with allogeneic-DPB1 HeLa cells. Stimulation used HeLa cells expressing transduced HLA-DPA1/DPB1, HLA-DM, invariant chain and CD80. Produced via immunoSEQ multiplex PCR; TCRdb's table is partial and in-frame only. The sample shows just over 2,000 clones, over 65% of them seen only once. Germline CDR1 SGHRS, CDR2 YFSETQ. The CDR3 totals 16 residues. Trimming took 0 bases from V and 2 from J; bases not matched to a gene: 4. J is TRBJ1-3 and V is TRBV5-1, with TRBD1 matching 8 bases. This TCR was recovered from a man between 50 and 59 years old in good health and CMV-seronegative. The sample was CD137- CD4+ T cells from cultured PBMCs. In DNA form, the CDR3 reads TGCGCCAGCAGCTTGGGACAGGGGTCTGCTGGAAACACCATATATTTT. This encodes CASSLGQGSAGNTIYF.